This T cell receptor beta chain originates from a study of blood T cell repertoires in COVID-19. For the study at large: Samples of COVID-19 (acute and convalescent) were obtained from the United States, Italy and Spain.

Original data processing: The authors estimated nucleated cell counts from reference gene primer amplification. Sequencing was performed with immunoSEQ multiplex PCR; in TCRdb, only in-frame clones are kept and a portion is missing. D and trimming were read from the DNA, whereas the V and J calls and clone size are those reported in that table. The sample has 150,000 or so clones; about four fifths are singletons. Each participant's cohort was designated according to participant-reported clinical history. Symptom resolution, clearance, or two negative PCRs marked donors in Cohort 3 as recovered. Looked up from germline, CDR1 is WNHNN and CDR2 is SYGVQD (reference sequence). V dropped 10 bases and J dropped 3 bases, with 14 bases sitting between them. The CDR3 is 13 residues long.

The receptor comes from a woman between 55 and 75 years old who had recovered from COVID-19. The sequenced sample consisted of PBMCs or T cells enriched from blood (not recorded which). The V and J genes are TRBV10-1 and TRBJ2-3; tentatively, D is TRBD1 (6 bases). CDR3 sequence: CATAGQSTDTQYF. The CDR3 nucleotides are TGCGCCACCGCCGGACAGTCAACAGATACGCAGTATTTT.